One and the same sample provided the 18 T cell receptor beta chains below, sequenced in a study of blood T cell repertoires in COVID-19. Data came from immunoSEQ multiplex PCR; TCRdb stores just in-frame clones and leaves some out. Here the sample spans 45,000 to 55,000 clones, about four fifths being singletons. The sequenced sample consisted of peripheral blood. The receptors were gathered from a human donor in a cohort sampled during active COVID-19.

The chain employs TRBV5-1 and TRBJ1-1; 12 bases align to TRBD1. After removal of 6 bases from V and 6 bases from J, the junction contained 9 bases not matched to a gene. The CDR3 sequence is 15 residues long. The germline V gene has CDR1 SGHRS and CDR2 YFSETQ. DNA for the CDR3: TGCGCCAGCAAAAAGGGACAGGGGGCGCCAGCTGAAGCTTTCTTT. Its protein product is CASKKGQGAPAEAFF.

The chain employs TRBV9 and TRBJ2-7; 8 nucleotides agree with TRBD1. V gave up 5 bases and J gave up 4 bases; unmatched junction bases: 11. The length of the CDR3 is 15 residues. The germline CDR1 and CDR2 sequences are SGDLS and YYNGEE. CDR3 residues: CASSWGTGGSYEQYF. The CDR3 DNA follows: TGTGCCAGCAGTTGGGGGACAGGCGGCTCTTACGAGCAGTACTTC.

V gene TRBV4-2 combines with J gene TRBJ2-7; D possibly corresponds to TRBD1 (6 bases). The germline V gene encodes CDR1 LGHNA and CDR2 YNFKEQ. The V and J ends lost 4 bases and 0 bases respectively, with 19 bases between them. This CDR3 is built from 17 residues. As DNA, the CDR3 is TGTGCCAGCAGCCTAAGTGTTTCCGGGACATCCTCCTACGAGCAGTACTTC. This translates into CASSLSVSGTSSYEQYF.

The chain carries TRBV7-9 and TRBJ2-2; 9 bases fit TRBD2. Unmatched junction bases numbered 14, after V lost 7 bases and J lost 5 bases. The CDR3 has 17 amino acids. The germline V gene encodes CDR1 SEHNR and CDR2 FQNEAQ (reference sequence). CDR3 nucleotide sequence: TGTGCCAGCACCGATAACTTAAAGCGGGGGGTTACCGGGGAGCTGTTTTTT. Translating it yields CASTDNLKRGVTGELFF.

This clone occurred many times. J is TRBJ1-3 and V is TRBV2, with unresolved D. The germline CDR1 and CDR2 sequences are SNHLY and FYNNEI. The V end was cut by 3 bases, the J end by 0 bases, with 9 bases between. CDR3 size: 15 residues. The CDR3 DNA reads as TGTGCCAGCAGTGAGACGAGGAGCTCTGGAAACACCATATATTTT. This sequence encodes CASSETRSSGNTIYF.

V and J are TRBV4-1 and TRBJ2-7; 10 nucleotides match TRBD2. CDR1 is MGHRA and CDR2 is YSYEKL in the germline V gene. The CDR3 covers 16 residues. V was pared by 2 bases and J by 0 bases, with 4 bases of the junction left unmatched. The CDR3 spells CASSQLLAGVSYEQYF. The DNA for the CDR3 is TGCGCCAGCAGCCAATTGCTAGCGGGGGTCTCCTACGAGCAGTACTTC.

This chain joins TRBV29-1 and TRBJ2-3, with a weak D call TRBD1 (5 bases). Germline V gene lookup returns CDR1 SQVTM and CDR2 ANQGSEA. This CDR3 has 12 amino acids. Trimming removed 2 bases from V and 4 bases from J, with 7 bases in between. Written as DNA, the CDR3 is TGCAGCGTTGAACAGGGCGCAGATACGCAGTATTTT. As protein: CSVEQGADTQYF.

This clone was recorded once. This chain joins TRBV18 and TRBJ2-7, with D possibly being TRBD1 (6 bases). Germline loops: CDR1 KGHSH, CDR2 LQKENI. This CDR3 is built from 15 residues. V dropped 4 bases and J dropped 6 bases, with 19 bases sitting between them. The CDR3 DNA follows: TGTGCCAGCTCACTCCTTGCCGTGGGACATAGCGAGCAGTACTTC. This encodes CASSLLAVGHSEQYF.

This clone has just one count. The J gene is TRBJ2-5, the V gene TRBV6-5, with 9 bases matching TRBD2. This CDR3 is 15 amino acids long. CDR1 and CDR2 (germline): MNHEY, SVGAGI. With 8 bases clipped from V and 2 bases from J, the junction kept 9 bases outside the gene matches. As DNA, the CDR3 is TGTGCCAGCGGGACGCATAGCGGGGGTCAAGAGACCCAGTACTTC. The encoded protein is CASGTHSGGQETQYF.

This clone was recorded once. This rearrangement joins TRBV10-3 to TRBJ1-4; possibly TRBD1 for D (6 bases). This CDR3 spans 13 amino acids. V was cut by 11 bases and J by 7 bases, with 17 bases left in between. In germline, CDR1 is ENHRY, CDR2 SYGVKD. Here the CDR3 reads CAVGQRGGEKLFF. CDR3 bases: TGTGCCGTAGGACAGAGAGGGGGTGAAAAACTGTTTTTT.

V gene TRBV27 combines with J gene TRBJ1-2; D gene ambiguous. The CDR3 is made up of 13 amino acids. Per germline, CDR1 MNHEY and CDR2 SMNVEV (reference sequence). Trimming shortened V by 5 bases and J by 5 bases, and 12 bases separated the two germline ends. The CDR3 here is CASSRRGEYGYTF. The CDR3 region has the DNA TGTGCCAGCAGTCGCCGCGGGGAGTATGGCTACACCTTC.

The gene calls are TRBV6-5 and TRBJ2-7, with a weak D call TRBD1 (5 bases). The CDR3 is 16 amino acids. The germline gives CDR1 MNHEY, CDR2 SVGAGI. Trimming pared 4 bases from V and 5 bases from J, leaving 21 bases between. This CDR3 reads CASSSLTQGNRHEQYF. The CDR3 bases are TGTGCCAGCAGTTCACTCACTCAGGGAAACCGCCACGAGCAGTACTTC.

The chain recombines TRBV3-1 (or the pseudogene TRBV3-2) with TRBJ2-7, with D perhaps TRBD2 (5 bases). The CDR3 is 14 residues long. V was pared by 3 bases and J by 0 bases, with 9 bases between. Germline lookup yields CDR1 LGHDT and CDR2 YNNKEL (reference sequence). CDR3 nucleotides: TGTGCCAGCAGCCAGCAAGCGGCCTCCTACGAGCAGTACTTC. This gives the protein CASSQQAASYEQYF.

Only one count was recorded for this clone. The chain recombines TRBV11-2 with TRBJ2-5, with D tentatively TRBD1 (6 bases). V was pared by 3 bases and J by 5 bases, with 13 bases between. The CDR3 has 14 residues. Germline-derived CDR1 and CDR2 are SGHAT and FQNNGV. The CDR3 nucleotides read TGTGCCAGCAGCTTGAATCCAGGGGCGGAGACCCAGTACTTC. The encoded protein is CASSLNPGAETQYF.

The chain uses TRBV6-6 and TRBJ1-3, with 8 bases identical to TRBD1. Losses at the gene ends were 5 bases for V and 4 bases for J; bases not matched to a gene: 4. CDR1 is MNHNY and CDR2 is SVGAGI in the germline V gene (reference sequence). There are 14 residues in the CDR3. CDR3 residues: CASSPRDRGNTIYF. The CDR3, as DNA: TGTGCCAGCAGTCCTAGGGACAGGGGAAACACCATATATTTT.

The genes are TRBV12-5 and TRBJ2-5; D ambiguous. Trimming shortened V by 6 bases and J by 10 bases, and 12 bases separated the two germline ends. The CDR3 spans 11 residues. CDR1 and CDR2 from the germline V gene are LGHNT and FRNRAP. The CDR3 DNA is TGTGCTAGTGGCCAGTCGAATGTCCAGTACTTC. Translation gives CASGQSNVQYF.

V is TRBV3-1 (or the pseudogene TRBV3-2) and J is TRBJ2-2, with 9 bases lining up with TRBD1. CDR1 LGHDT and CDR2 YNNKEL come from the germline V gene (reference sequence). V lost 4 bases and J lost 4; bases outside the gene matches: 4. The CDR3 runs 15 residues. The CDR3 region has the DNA TGTGCCAGCAGCCTCCGGGACAGGGCCACCGGGGAGCTGTTTTTT. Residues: CASSLRDRATGELFF.

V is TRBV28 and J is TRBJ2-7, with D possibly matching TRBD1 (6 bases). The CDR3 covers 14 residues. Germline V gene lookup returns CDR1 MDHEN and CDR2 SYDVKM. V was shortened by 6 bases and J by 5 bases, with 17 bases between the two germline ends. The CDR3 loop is CASRRAGDRDEQYF. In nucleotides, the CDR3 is TGTGCCAGCAGGCGAGCAGGGGATAGGGACGAGCAGTACTTC.